This TCR beta chain appears in the sequencing data of a study of neurological immune-mediated disorders. TCRdb independently ran MiXCR on the 5' RACE reads; one entry per CDR3 protein. The table includes about 23,000 distinct CDR3 sequences, 10% to 15% detected once. CDR1 is SGHRS and CDR2 is YFSETQ in the germline V gene. This CDR3 has 14 residues. V lost 0 bases and J lost 5, with 11 bases in between. This clonotype showed up many times. This TCR came from a woman aged 60-70 years with HTLV-1-associated myelopathy (HAM/TSP). This chain uses TRBV5-1 with TRBJ1-1; unclear D gene. The material sequenced was PBMCs. The CDR3 is CASSLAATGTEAFF. Written as DNA, the CDR3 is TGCGCCAGCAGCTTGGCCGCCACTGGGACTGAAGCTTTCTTT.